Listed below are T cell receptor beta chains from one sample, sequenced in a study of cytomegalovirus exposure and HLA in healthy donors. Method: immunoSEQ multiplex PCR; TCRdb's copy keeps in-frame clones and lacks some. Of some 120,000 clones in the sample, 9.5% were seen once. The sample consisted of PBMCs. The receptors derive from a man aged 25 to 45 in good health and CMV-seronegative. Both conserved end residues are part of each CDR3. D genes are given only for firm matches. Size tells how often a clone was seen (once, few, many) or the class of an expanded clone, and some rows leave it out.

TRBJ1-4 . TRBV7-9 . TGTGCCAGCAGCTTAGGGGGAACGGGAATAAATGAAAAACTGTTTTTT CASSLGGTGINEKLFF
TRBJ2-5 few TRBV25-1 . TGTGCCAGCAGTGGTCTCCTAGGGGTCCAAGAGACCCAGTACTTC CASSGLLGVQETQYF
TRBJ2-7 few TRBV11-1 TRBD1 TGTGCCAGCAGCGTTGGACAGGGGGCTTACGAGCAGTACTTC CASSVGQGAYEQYF
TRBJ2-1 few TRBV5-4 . TGTGCCAGCAGCTTGTTTCCAGCGGTCCAATACAATGAGCAGTTCTTC CASSLFPAVQYNEQFF
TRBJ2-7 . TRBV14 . TGTGCCAGCAGCCAAGGAGACGGGGGAAGGGAGCAGTACTTC CASSQGDGGREQYF
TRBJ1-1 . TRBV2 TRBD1 TGTGCCAGCAGTTCCGGGACAGGGGTGCGACCTGAAGCTTTCTTT CASSSGTGVRPEAFF
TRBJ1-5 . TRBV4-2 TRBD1 TGTGCCAGCAGCCAAGGGACAGGGGGCATCAATCAGCCCCAGCATTTT CASSQGTGGINQPQHF
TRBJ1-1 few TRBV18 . TGTGCCAGCTCCTATCTACAGGACACTGAAGCTTTCTTT CASSYLQDTEAFF
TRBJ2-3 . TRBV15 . TGTGCCACCAGCAGAGATGGCAGGGCGAATACGCAGTATTTT CATSRDGRANTQYF
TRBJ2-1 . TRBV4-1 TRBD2 TGCGCCAGCAGCCAAGGAATAAGCGGGACCTACAATGAGCAGTTCTTC CASSQGISGTYNEQFF
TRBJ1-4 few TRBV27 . TGTGCCAGCAGGGAGGCCGGTGAAAAACTGTTTTTT CASREAGEKLFF
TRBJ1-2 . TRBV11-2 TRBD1 TGTGCCAGCAGCAACCCCGGGACAGGTCATTATGGCTATACCTTC CASSNPGTGHYGYTF
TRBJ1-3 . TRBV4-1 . TGCGCCAGCAGCCAAGGAGGCCAGGGCTCTGGAAACACCATATATTTT CASSQGGQGSGNTIYF
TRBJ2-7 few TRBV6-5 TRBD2 TGTGCCAGCAGTCACCTACTAAGCGGGAGGTTCGAGCAGTACTTC CASSHLLSGRFEQYF
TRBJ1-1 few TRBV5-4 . TGTGCCAGCAGCCAGCTTGGGGGGTCCACTGAAGCTTTCTTT CASSQLGGSTEAFF
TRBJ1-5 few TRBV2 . TGTGCCAGCAGTGGCCCTCAGCGGGACAAGTACAATCAGCCCCAGCATTTT CASSGPQRDKYNQPQHF
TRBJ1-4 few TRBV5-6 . TGTGCCAGCAGCCTTAAGACATCAACTAATGAAAAACTGTTTTTT CASSLKTSTNEKLFF
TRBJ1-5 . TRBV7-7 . TGTGCTAGCAGCTTAGTGGAGGGACAGCCCCAGCATTTT CASSLVEGQPQHF
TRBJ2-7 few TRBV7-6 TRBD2 TGTGCCAGCAGCACTGAAGGTTGGGGGGGCTACGAGCAGTACTTC CASSTEGWGGYEQYF
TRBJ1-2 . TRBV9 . TGTGCCAGCAGCCCTTCGGGGGGGAGCTATGGCTACACCTTC CASSPSGGSYGYTF
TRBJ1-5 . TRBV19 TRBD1 TGTGCCAGTAGTACCGGGACAGAAGAACAGTGGAGCAATCAGCCCCAGCATTTT CASSTGTEEQWSNQPQHF
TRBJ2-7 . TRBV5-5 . TGTGCCAGCAGCTTGGCCGGGAGCTCCGTCTACGAGCAGTACTTC CASSLAGSSVYEQYF
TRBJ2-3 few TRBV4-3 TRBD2 TGCGCCAGCAGCCAAGATTCTTGGCGGGGGTCCACAGATACGCAGTATTTT CASSQDSWRGSTDTQYF
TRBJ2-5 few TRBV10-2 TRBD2 TGCGCCAGCAGTGCCTTAGCGGGGGATAAGACCCAGTACTTC CASSALAGDKTQYF
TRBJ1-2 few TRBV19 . TGTGCCAGTAGTATAGAGAGCCGAAGCTATGGCTACACCTTC CASSIESRSYGYTF
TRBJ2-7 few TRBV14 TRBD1 TGTGCCAGCAGCCAATTAGGTTCGGCGGGACAGGGATTCGAGCAGTACTTC CASSQLGSAGQGFEQYF
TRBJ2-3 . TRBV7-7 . TGTGCTAGCAGTCCTTCGGTCAGGGCAGATACGCAGTATTTT CASSPSVRADTQYF
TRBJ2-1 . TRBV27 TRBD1 TGTGCCAGCAGGACAGACTCCGGGACAGGGTTGCGTGAGCAGTTCTTC CASRTDSGTGLREQFF
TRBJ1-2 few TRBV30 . TGTGCCTGGAGACAACAGGACCCCTACTATGGCTACACCTTC CAWRQQDPYYGYTF
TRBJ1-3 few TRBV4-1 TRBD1 TGCGCCAGCAGCCAAGCGCAGGGGGCAGCTGGAAACACCATATATTTT CASSQAQGAAGNTIYF
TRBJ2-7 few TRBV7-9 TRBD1 TGTGCCAGCAGCCCAGACGGGACAGGGGGCAACGAGCAGTACTTC CASSPDGTGGNEQYF
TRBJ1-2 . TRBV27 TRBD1 TGTGCCAGCAGTTCGGGACAGTACTATGGCTACACCTTC CASSSGQYYGYTF
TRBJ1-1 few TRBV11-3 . TGTGCCAGCAGCTCCATGGTAGGCAGGGGAGGGACTGAAGCTTTCTTT CASSSMVGRGGTEAFF
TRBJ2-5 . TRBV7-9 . TGTGCCAGCAGCTCCACTAGACGGGAGACCCAGTACTTC CASSSTRRETQYF
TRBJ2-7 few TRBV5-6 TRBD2 TGTGCCAGCAGGCCCCCGGGACTAGCGGGCTTAAGCTCCTACGAGCAGTACTTC CASRPPGLAGLSSYEQYF
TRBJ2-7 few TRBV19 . TGTGCCAGTAGTATCCGCGCCCAATACGAGCAGTACTTC CASSIRAQYEQYF
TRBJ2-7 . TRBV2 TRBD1 TGTGCCAGCAGCAATGGACAGGGGGCGATTAGCGAGCAGTACTTC CASSNGQGAISEQYF
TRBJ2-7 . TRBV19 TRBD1 TGTGCCAGTAGTATCCGGGACAGCTCCTACGAGCAGTACTTC CASSIRDSSYEQYF
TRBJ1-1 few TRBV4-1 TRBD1 TGCGCCAGCAGCCAAATCGACAGGGGTGGGAAAGCTTTCTTT CASSQIDRGGKAFF
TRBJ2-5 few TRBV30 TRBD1 TGTGCCTGGAGTCCCGGGACAGGGGTATCTGGAGAGACCCAGTACTTC CAWSPGTGVSGETQYF
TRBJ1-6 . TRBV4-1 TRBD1 TGCGCCAGCAGCCAAGATCCGGGACAGAGGAATTCACCCCTCCACTTT CASSQDPGQRNSPLHF
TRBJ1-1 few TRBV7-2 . TGTGCCAGCAGCCCCCGACTTCGACAGGACGAAGCTTTCTTT CASSPRLRQDEAFF
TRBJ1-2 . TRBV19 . TGTGCCAGTAGCCGGGCGGTAACAGGCTATGGCTACACCTTC CASSRAVTGYGYTF
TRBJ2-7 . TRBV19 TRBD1 TGTGCCAGTAGTAAACAGGGGGCCTCCTACGAGCAGTACTTC CASSKQGASYEQYF
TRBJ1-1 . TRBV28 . TGTGCCAGCAGTGTCGGGTCGCCGAACACTGAAGCTTTCTTT CASSVGSPNTEAFF
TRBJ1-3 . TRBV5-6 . TGTGCCAGCAGCGCGGCAGACTCTGGAAACACCATATATTTT CASSAADSGNTIYF
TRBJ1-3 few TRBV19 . TGTGCCAGTAGTATAGGCCAGGGAGGAAACACCATATATTTT CASSIGQGGNTIYF